The rows below give T cell receptor beta chains drawn from one sample of a study of blood T cell repertoires in COVID-19. Assay: immunoSEQ multiplex PCR; the TCRdb copy retains only in-frame clones and omits some. The table lists about 190,000 clones, roughly 81% of them singletons. The sequenced sample was peripheral blood. These TCRs come from an older woman with active or convalescent COVID-19. CDR3s include the opening cysteine and the closing phenylalanine or tryptophan. D genes are given only for firm matches. Size is stated for part of the rows, as once, few or many counts, or as a class when the clone is expanded.

CDR3nt | CDR3aa | v_gene | abundance | j_gene | d_gene
TGTGCCAGCAGTATCCCCCGCGCGGAGTCCCCTTTGGGTGAAAAACTGTTTTTT | CASSIPRAESPLGEKLFF | TRBV28 | . | TRBJ1-4 | .
TGTGCCAGCAGTTTATACGGGGGGGGCTCGTACTTCACTGAAGCTTTCTTT | CASSLYGGGSYFTEAFF | TRBV27 | few | TRBJ1-1 | .
TGTGCCAGTAGTATTCCGGGACAGGGGGCTTCACCCCTCCACTTT | CASSIPGQGASPLHF | TRBV19 | . | TRBJ1-6 | TRBD1
TGTGCCTGGAGTGTTGGACTAGCGGGTCACTCCTACAATGAGCAGTTCTTC | CAWSVGLAGHSYNEQFF | TRBV30 | . | TRBJ2-1 | TRBD2
TGTGCCAGCAGCGTAGGGACTAGCGGGAAAGAGACCCAGTACTTC | CASSVGTSGKETQYF | TRBV9 | . | TRBJ2-5 | TRBD2
TGTGCCAGCAGCCACGTCCTACAGGGGGCGGTAGGGGAGACCCAGTACTTC | CASSHVLQGAVGETQYF | TRBV3-1/TRBV3-2 | . | TRBJ2-5 | TRBD1
TGCGCCAGCAGCTTAGAGACAGGCAATCAGCCCCAGCATTTT | CASSLETGNQPQHF | TRBV5-1 | . | TRBJ1-5 | .
TGTGCCAGCAGCTTAGGGGCGGGAGCTCCAGATACGCAGTATTTT | CASSLGAGAPDTQYF | TRBV7-2 | . | TRBJ2-3 | TRBD2
TGTGCCAGCAGTTCCCTGGGGGACAGGGCTGGGACTGAAGCTTTCTTT | CASSSLGDRAGTEAFF | TRBV27 | few | TRBJ1-1 | TRBD1
TGCGCCAGCAGCTTACTCGTTGGGACAGATAATTCACCCCTCCACTTT | CASSLLVGTDNSPLHF | TRBV4-1 | . | TRBJ1-6 | TRBD1
TGTGCCAGCAGGGAGGCCCACTATGGCTACACCTTC | CASREAHYGYTF | TRBV28 | once | TRBJ1-2 | .
TGTGCCAGCAGCTTAGGATCGGGGACAAGAGGAACCGGGGAGCTGTTTTTT | CASSLGSGTRGTGELFF | TRBV13 | . | TRBJ2-2 | .
TGCGCCAGCAGCTTGGAGGGGGACGGCTACACCTTC | CASSLEGDGYTF | TRBV5-1 | . | TRBJ1-2 | .
TGTGCCAGCAGTTCCCTCTATCCGGGACAGTACACCTTC | CASSSLYPGQYTF | TRBV28 | . | TRBJ1-2 | TRBD1
TGTGCCATCAGTGCTGGACAGATGAACACTGAAGCTTTCTTT | CAISAGQMNTEAFF | TRBV10-3 | . | TRBJ1-1 | .
TGTGCCAGTAGTCTCTCAGGGATTGGAAATCAGCCCCAGCATTTT | CASSLSGIGNQPQHF | TRBV19 | . | TRBJ1-5 | .
TGTGCCAGCAGTGAAGGAGTCCTACGGGGAGATACGCAGTATTTT | CASSEGVLRGDTQYF | TRBV6-1 | . | TRBJ2-3 | .
TGTGCCAGCAGTAGGGCCACAGGGGGCGAGCAGTACTTC | CASSRATGGEQYF | TRBV6-5 | . | TRBJ2-7 | TRBD1
TGTGCCAGCAGCCCCTATTATCCTTACTACAATGAGCAGTTCTTC | CASSPYYPYYNEQFF | TRBV11-2 | . | TRBJ2-1 | .
TGTGCCAGCAGCTTGAAATCTTCAGGTTTGGGTTCACCCCTCCACTTT | CASSLKSSGLGSPLHF | TRBV5-5 | . | TRBJ1-6 | .
TGTGCCAGCAGTGCGACTAGCGGGAGGGCGGGAGATACGCAGTATTTT | CASSATSGRAGDTQYF | TRBV6-1 | . | TRBJ2-3 | TRBD2
TGTGCCAGCAGTGAAAGAAGACTCTCCCGTGAGCACTATGGCTACACCTTC | CASSERRLSREHYGYTF | TRBV6-1 | . | TRBJ1-2 | .
TGTGCCAGCAGCCCGCCACAGGGATCAATGAACACTGAAGCTTTCTTT | CASSPPQGSMNTEAFF | TRBV11-2 | . | TRBJ1-1 | .